This TCR beta chain was sequenced in a study of control samples from healthy donors and cancer patients. V was trimmed by 0 bases and J by 0 bases, leaving 6 bases between them. The CDR3 runs 14 residues. CDR1 and CDR2 (germline): MNHEY, SMNVEV (reference sequence). Profiling relied on immunoSEQ multiplex PCR, and the TCRdb table lists in-frame clones only, not all of them. Among around 140,000 clones listed, 89% were seen once. This clone was detected only once. The source material was PBMCs. The clonotype originates from a man over 45 with head and neck cancer. V gene TRBV27 combines with J gene TRBJ2-7; no firm D call. CDR3 nucleotides: TGTGCCAGCAGTTTATCAGGACGCTCCTACGAGCAGTACTTC. It encodes CASSLSGRSYEQYF.